This entry concerns a single TCR beta chain. This sample is drawn from a study of T-cell memory formation after mild COVID-19. About the research overall: Largely, the TCR clusters proved donor specific.

Between the trimmed V and J ends, which lost 5 bases and 5 bases, there was a span of 16 bases. The germline CDR1 and CDR2 sequences are SGHAT and FQDESV (reference sequence). The CDR3 is 14 residues long. The authors produced TCR alpha and TCR beta cDNA libraries with sample barcodes and UMIs by 5'RACE using constant-segment primers. In TCRdb, the 5' RACE reads were re-called with MiXCR into one record per CDR3 protein. The sample has roughly 350,000 distinct CDR3 sequences, around a fifth seen once. Sequenced sample: PBMCs or a T cell subset sorted from them (not recorded which). V and J are TRBV11-1 and TRBJ2-7; maybe TRBD2 (6 bases). The TCR comes from an adult woman who had mild COVID-19 (a few samples of this study predate the infection). Cell type and time point are not known. This chain's CDR3 is CASSRERVRDEQYF. For the CDR3, the DNA is TGTGCCAGCAGCCGGGAGCGGGTACGGGACGAGCAGTACTTC.